These T cell receptor beta chains were read from a single sample in a study of blood T cell repertoires in COVID-19. Data came from immunoSEQ multiplex PCR; TCRdb stores just in-frame clones and leaves some out. The sample lists about 170,000 clones, approximately 83% occurring once. The sequenced sample was peripheral blood. The receptor source for this set is a man between 65 and 85 years old with active or convalescent COVID-19. CDR3s include the opening cysteine and the closing phenylalanine or tryptophan. D genes are given only for firm matches. Clone size, where shown, is once, few, many, or a class for clones that have expanded.

length,V,J,D,size,CDR3,DNA
15,TRBV6-6,TRBJ1-6,TRBD1,NA,CASSSQGAGNSPLHF,TGTGCCAGCAGTTCACAGGGGGCGGGCAATTCACCCCTCCACTTT
15,TRBV6-5,TRBJ1-2,NA,NA,CASSYSGGLDYGYTF,TGTGCCAGCAGTTACTCCGGGGGGTTAGACTATGGCTACACCTTC
15,TRBV19,TRBJ2-6,TRBD1,NA,CASRARGTGANVLTF,TGTGCCAGTAGGGCCAGGGGGACCGGGGCCAACGTCCTGACTTTC
13,TRBV11-2,TRBJ2-3,NA,NA,CASSLYREDTQYF,TGTGCCAGCAGCCTTTACAGGGAGGATACGCAGTATTTT
17,TRBV4-1,TRBJ2-7,TRBD2,NA,CASSRGLAGARSYEQYF,TGCGCCAGCAGCCGGGGACTAGCGGGGGCCCGGTCCTACGAGCAGTACTTC
20,TRBV5-5,TRBJ2-7,TRBD1,NA,CASSFLVAVGGLGSSYEQYF,TGTGCCAGCAGCTTCCTAGTCGCGGTAGGGGGCTTAGGCAGCTCCTACGAGCAGTACTTC
16,TRBV6-2/TRBV6-3,TRBJ2-5,TRBD2,NA,CASSPGLAGSGGTQYF,TGTGCCAGCAGCCCGGGACTAGCGGGGTCTGGTGGGACCCAGTACTTC
14,TRBV5-1,TRBJ1-2,NA,NA,CASSLDAGSRGYTF,TGCGCCAGCAGCTTGGATGCGGGGTCCCGGGGCTACACCTTC
12,TRBV6-1,TRBJ1-2,NA,NA,CASSEDSYGYTF,TGTGCCAGCAGTGAAGACAGCTATGGCTACACCTTC
14,TRBV25-1,TRBJ2-7,TRBD2,NA,CASSAAGFYYEQYF,TGTGCCAGCAGCGCAGCGGGGTTTTACTACGAGCAGTACTTC
15,TRBV11-2,TRBJ2-3,NA,NA,CASSLEYGSSDTQYF,TGTGCCAGCAGCTTAGAATACGGTAGCTCAGATACGCAGTATTTT
16,TRBV6-1,TRBJ2-1,TRBD2,NA,CASSEALLAPHNEQFF,TGTGCCAGCAGTGAAGCCCTACTAGCGCCACACAATGAGCAGTTCTTC
16,TRBV27,TRBJ2-2,TRBD1,NA,CASSYGTGGRIGELFF,TGTGCCAGCAGTTACGGGACAGGGGGCCGGATCGGGGAGCTGTTTTTT
18,TRBV6-6,TRBJ2-1,NA,NA,CASNRIWGRDSRWDEQFF,TGTGCCAGCAATCGAATATGGGGCCGGGACTCTAGGTGGGATGAGCAGTTCTTC
14,TRBV18,TRBJ1-2,TRBD1,few,CASSPSGQDYGYTF,TGTGCCAGCTCACCAAGTGGACAGGACTATGGCTACACCTTC
15,TRBV19,TRBJ2-1,TRBD2,NA,CASSMRTSGRVEQFF,TGTGCCAGTAGTATGCGTACTAGCGGGAGGGTTGAGCAGTTCTTC
13,TRBV7-9,TRBJ1-1,TRBD1,NA,CASRGQGSTEAFF,TGTGCCAGCAGGGGACAGGGCAGCACTGAAGCTTTCTTT
12,TRBV11-2,TRBJ1-1,NA,NA,CASPSPPTEAFF,TGTGCCAGCCCCTCTCCTCCCACTGAAGCTTTCTTT
15,TRBV28,TRBJ1-1,TRBD1,once,CASIRTGALNTEAFF,TGTGCCAGCATTAGGACAGGGGCTTTGAACACTGAAGCTTTCTTT
14,TRBV5-1,TRBJ2-7,TRBD2,NA,CASSVGTSLYEQYF,TGCGCCAGCAGCGTAGGGACTAGCCTATACGAGCAGTACTTC
16,TRBV7-2,TRBJ2-1,NA,NA,CASSLQGGHYYNEQFF,TGTGCCAGCAGCTTACAGGGGGGACACTACTACAATGAGCAGTTCTTC
15,TRBV7-2,TRBJ1-1,NA,NA,CASSLAVAENTEAFF,TGTGCCAGCAGCTTAGCAGTGGCAGAGAACACTGAAGCTTTCTTT
15,TRBV9,TRBJ1-4,NA,NA,CASSVGGATNEKLFF,TGTGCCAGCAGCGTAGGGGGGGCAACTAATGAAAAACTGTTTTTT
13,TRBV27,TRBJ1-3,NA,once,CASSARRGNTIYF,TGTGCCAGCTCGGCCCGGAGAGGAAACACCATATATTTT
15,TRBV6-5,TRBJ1-6,NA,NA,CASSYSTNGNSPLHF,TGTGCCAGCAGTTACTCGACAAACGGCAATTCACCCCTCCACTTT
13,TRBV10-3,TRBJ1-1,NA,NA,CATAGTSDTEAFF,TGTGCCACCGCGGGGACGAGCGACACTGAAGCTTTCTTT
13,TRBV19,TRBJ2-7,NA,NA,CASLDYGSYEQYF,TGTGCCAGCCTCGACTATGGATCCTACGAGCAGTACTTC